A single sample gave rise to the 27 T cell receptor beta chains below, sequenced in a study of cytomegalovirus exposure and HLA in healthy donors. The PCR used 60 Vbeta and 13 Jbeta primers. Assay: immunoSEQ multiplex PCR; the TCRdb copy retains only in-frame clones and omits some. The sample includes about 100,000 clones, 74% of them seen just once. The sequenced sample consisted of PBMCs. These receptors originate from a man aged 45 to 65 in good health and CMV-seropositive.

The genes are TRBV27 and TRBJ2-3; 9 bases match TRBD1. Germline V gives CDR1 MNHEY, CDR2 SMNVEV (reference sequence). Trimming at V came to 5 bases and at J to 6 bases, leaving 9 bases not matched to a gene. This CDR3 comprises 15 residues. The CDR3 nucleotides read TGTGCCAGCAGTAAAAACAGGGGGCGAGCTGATACGCAGTATTTT. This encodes CASSKNRGRADTQYF.

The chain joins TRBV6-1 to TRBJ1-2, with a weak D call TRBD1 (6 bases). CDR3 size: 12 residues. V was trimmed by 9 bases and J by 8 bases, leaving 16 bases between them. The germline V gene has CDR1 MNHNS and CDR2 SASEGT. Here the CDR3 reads CASAGGQRGYTF. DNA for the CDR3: TGTGCCAGTGCCGGGGGGCAGAGGGGCTACACCTTC.

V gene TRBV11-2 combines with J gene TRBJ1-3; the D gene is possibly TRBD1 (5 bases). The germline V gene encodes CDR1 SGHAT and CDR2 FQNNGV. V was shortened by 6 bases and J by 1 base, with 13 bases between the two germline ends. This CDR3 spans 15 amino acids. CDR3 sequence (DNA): TGTGCCAGCAGGGGCGACAGAAAATCTGGAAACACCATATATTTT. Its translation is CASRGDRKSGNTIYF.

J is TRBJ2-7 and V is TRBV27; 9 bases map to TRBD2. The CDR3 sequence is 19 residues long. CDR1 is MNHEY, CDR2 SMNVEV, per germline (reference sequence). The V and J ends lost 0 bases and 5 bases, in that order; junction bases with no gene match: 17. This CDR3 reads CASSLSVSGRLAGRDEQYF. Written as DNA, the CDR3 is TGTGCCAGCAGTTTATCGGTTAGTGGGAGGCTAGCGGGGCGAGACGAGCAGTACTTC.

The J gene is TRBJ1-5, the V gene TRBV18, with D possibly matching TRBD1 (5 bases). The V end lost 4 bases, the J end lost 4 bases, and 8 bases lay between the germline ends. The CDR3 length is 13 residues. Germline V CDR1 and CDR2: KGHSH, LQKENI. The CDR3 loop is CASSQDRNQPQHF. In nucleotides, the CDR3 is TGTGCCAGCTCACAAGACAGAAATCAGCCCCAGCATTTT.

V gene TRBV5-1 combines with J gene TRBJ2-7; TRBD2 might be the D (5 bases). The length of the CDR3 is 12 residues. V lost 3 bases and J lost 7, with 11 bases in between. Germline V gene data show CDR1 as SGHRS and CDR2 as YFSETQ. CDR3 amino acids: CASSWRAGEQYF. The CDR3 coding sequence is TGCGCCAGCAGCTGGCGGGCGGGTGAGCAGTACTTC.

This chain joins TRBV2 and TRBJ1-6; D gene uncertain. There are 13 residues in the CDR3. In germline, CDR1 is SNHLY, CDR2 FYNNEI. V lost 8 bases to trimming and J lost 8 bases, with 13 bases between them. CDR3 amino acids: CASGRVKYSPLHF. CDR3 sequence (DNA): TGTGCCAGCGGGAGGGTTAAGTATTCACCCCTCCACTTT.

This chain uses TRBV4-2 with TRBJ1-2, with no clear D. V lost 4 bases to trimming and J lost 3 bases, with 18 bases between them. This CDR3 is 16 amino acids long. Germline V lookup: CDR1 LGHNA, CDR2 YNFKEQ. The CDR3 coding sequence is TGTGCCAGCAGCCTCACCGAAGGCAGTAGCTACTATGGCTACACCTTC. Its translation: CASSLTEGSSYYGYTF.

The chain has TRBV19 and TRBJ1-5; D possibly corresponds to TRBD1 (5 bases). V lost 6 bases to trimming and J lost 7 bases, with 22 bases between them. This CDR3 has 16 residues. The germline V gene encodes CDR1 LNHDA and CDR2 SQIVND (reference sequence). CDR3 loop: CASSTWRGMTSQPQHF. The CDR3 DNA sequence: TGTGCCAGTAGCACGTGGAGGGGCATGACGTCGCAGCCCCAGCATTTT. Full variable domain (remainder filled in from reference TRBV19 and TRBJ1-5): DGGITQSPKYLFRKEGQNVTLSCEQNLNHDAMYWYRQDPGQGLRLIYYSQIVNDFQKGDIAEGYSVSREKKESFPLTVTSAQKNPTAFYLCASSTWRGMTSQPQHFGDGTRLSIL.

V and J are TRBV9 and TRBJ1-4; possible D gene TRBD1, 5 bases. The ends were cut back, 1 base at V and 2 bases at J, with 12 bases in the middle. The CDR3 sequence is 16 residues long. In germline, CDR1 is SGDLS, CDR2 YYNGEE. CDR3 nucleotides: TGTGCCAGCAGCGTAAGTGGGGGAGGTACTAATGAAAAACTGTTTTTT. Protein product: CASSVSGGGTNEKLFF.

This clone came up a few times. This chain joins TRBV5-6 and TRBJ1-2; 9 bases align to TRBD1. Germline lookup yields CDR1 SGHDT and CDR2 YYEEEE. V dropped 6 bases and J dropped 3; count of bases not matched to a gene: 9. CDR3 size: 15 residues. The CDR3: CASIRTGVLDYGYTF. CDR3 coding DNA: TGTGCCAGCATCCGGACAGGGGTTTTAGACTATGGCTACACCTTC.

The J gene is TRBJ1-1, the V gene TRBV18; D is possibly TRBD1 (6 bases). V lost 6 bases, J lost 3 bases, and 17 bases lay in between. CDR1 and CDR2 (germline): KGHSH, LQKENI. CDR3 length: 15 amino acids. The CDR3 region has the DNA TGTGCCAGCTCGTCAACAGGGATCCATGACACTGAAGCTTTCTTT. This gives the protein CASSSTGIHDTEAFF.

The CDR3: CASRRTGGDGYTF. The DNA for the CDR3 is TGTGCCAGCAGACGGACAGGAGGAGATGGCTACACCTTC. The V gene is TRBV6-5, the J gene TRBJ1-2; TRBD1 matches 7 bases. J lost 6 bases, V lost 6 bases, and 7 bases had no gene match. CDR1 and CDR2 (germline): MNHEY, SVGAGI. The CDR3 is 13 residues long.

The CDR3 coding sequence is TGTGCCAGCAGCTTAAACGGGGTCAATGAGCAGTTCTTC. Translation: CASSLNGVNEQFF. The rearrangement joins TRBV11-3 to TRBJ2-1, with D perhaps TRBD2 (5 bases). Germline V gene data show CDR1 as SGHNT and CDR2 as YENEEA. V was shortened by 2 bases and J by 6 bases, with 8 bases between the two germline ends. This CDR3 has 13 amino acids. Combining the CDR3 with reference TRBV11-3 and TRBJ2-1 gives the whole variable domain EAGVVQSPRYKIIEKKQPVAFWCNPISGHNTLYWYLQNLGQGPELLIRYENEEAVDDSQLPKDRFSAERLKGVDSTLKIQPAELGDSAVYLCASSLNGVNEQFFGPGTRLTVL.

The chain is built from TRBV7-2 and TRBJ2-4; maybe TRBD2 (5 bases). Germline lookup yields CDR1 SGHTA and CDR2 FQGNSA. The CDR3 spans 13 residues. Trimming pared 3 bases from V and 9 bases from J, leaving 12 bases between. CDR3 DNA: TGTGCCAGCAGCTTTACAAGCGAGGGCATTCAGTACTTC. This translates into CASSFTSEGIQYF.

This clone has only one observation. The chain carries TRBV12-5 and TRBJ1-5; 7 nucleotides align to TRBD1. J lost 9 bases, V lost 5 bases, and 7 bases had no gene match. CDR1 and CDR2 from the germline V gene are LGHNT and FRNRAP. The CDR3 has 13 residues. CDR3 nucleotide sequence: TGTGCTAGTGGTCAGGGGGTGAAACGGCCCCAGCATTTT. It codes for CASGQGVKRPQHF. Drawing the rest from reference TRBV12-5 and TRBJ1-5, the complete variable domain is DARVTQTPRHKVTEMGQEVTMRCQPILGHNTVFWYRQTMMQGLELLAYFRNRAPLDDSGMPKDRFSAEMPDATLATLKIQPSEPRDSAVYFCASGQGVKRPQHFGDGTRLSIL.

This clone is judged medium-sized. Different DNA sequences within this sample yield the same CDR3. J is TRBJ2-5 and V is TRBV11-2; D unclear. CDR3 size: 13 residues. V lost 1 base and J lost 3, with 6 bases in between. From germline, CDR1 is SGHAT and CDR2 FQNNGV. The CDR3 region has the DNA TGTGCCAGCAGCTTAGGAGAAAAAGAGACCCAGTACTTC. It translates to CASSLGEKETQYF.

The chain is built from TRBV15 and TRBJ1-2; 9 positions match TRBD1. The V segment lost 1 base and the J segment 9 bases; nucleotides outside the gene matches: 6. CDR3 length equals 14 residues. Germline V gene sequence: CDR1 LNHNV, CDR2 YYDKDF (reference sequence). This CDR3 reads CATSRARDRARYTF. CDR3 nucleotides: TGTGCCACCAGCAGAGCCCGGGACAGGGCCCGCTACACCTTC.

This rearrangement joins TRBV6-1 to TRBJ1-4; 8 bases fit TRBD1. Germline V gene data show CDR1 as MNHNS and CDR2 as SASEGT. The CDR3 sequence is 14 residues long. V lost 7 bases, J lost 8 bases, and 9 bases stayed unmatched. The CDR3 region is CASTHDRGQEKLFF. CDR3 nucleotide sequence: TGTGCCAGCACCCACGACAGGGGACAAGAAAAACTGTTTTTT.

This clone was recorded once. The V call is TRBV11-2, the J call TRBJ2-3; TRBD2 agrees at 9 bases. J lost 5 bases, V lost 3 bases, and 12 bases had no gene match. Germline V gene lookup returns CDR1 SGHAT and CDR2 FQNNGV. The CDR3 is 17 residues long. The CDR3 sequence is CASSLGPAGGPGDTQYF. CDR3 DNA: TGTGCCAGCAGCTTGGGGCCCGCGGGGGGGCCTGGAGATACGCAGTATTTT.

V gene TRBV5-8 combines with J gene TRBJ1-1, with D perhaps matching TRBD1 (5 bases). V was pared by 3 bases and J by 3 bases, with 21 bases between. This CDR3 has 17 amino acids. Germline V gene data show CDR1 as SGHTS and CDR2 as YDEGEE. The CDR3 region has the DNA TGTGCCAGCAGCTCGACTGGACACCCTGGGTTGGACACTGAAGCTTTCTTT. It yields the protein CASSSTGHPGLDTEAFF.

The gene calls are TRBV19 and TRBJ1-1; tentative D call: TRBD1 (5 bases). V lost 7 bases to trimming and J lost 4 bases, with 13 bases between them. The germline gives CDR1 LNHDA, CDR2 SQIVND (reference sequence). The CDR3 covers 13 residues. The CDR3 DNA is TGTGCCAGTAACACAGGCTGGTCCACTGAAGCTTTCTTT. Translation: CASNTGWSTEAFF.

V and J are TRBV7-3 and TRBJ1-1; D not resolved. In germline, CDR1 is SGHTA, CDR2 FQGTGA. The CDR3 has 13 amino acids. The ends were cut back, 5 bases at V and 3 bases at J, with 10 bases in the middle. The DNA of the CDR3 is TGTGCCAGCAGCGAATCTCAGTACACTGAAGCTTTCTTT. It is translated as CASSESQYTEAFF.

CDR3 in DNA: TGTGCCAGCAGCGGAGGTTGGCCATACACTGAAGCTTTCTTT. This sequence encodes CASSGGWPYTEAFF. V gene TRBV5-5 combines with J gene TRBJ1-1; D is uncertain. V was pared by 4 bases and J by 3 bases, with 13 bases between. Germline assignment: CDR1 SGHKS and CDR2 YYEKEE (reference sequence). The CDR3 has 14 amino acids.

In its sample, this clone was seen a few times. CDR3 sequence reads: CATSRYASGYNEQFF. CDR3 nucleotide sequence: TGTGCCACCAGCAGATATGCTAGCGGGTACAATGAGCAGTTCTTC. This chain connects TRBV15 to TRBJ2-1; 8 nucleotides agree with TRBD2. The V gene end was trimmed by 2 bases and the J gene end by 4 bases; junction bases not matched to a gene: 4. The length of the CDR3 is 15 residues. The germline gives CDR1 LNHNV, CDR2 YYDKDF (reference sequence).

The CDR3 is CASSPGYQETQYF. As DNA, the CDR3 is TGTGCCAGCAGCCCAGGATACCAAGAGACCCAGTACTTC. The chain is built from TRBV7-8 and TRBJ2-5; D unclear. The V end was cut by 5 bases, the J end by 0 bases, with 7 bases between. This CDR3 region has 13 residues. Germline-derived CDR1 and CDR2 are SGHVS and FQNEAQ.

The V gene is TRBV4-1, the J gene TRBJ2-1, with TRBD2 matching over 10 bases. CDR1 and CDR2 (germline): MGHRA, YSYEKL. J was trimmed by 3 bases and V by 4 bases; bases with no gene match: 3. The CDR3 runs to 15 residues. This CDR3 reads CASSLGTSDYNEQFF. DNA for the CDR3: TGCGCCAGCAGCCTAGGGACTAGCGACTACAATGAGCAGTTCTTC.